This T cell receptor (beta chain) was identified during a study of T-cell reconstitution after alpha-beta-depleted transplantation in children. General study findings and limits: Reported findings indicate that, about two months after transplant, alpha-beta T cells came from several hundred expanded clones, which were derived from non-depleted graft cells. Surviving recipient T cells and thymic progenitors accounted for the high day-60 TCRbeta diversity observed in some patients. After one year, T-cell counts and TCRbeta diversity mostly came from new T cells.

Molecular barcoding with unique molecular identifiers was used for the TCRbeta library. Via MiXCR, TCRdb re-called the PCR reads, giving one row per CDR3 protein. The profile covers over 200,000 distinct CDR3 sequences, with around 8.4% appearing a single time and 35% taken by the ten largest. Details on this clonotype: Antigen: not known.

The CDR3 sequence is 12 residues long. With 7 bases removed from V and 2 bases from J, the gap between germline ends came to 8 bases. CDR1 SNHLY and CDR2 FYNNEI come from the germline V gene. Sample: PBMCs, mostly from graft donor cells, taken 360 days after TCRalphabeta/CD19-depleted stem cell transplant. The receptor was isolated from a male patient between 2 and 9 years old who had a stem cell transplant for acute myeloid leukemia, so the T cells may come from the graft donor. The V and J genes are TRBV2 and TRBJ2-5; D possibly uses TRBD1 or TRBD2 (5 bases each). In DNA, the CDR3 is TGTGCCAGCACGGGACGGCAAGAGACCCAGTACTTC. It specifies CASTGRQETQYF.